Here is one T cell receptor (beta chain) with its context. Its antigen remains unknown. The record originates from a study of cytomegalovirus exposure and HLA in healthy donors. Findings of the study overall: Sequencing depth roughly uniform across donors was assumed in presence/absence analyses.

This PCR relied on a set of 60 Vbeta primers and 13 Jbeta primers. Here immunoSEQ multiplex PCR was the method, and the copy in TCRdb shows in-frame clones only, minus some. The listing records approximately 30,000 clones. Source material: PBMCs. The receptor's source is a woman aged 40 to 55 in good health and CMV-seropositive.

Here the CDR3 DNA reads TGTGCCAGCAGCTTAGTTTCAGGGTGGATAGGTGAGCAGTTCTTC. Amino acid sequence: CASSLVSGWIGEQFF. V usage is TRBV7-6 and J usage is TRBJ2-1; perhaps TRBD1 as D (5 bases). The CDR3 covers 15 residues. Trimming pared 1 base from V and 9 bases from J, leaving 16 bases between. Germline V gene data show CDR1 as SGHVS and CDR2 as FNYEAQ.